What follows is one TCR beta chain and its context. Its specificity is unknown. This record belongs to a study of Ad26.COV2.S vaccination and SARS-CoV-2 variants. Looking at the study overall: The COV1001 Ad26.COV2.S trial arm included the donor. Dosing was one shot or two shots 56 days apart. Findings and limits, study-wide: Using TCR breadth and depth analyses may have led to underestimated total T cell responses.

Treatment given: about 20 received Ad26.COV2.S at low or high dose, single or two shots; 5 received placebo; per-sample allocation not given. Following the first vaccine or placebo injection, samples were taken on day 63. Vaccination used an Ad26 vector expressing Wuhan-strain SARS-CoV-2 spike. V dropped 5 bases and J dropped 1 base, with 11 bases sitting between them. The CDR3 consists of 14 residues. From germline, CDR1 is LNHNV and CDR2 YYDKDF (reference sequence). Some clones are missing from TCRdb's copy, which holds only in-frame ones; the method was immunoSEQ multiplex PCR. The sample records about 330,000 clones, about 90% being singletons.

The origin of this receptor is a person aged 18 to 59 who received the Ad26.COV2.S COVID-19 vaccine or a placebo. The gene calls are TRBV15 and TRBJ1-2; D gene ambiguous. This material consisted of peripheral blood, taken in a trial of Ad26.COV2.S vaccine versus placebo. In nucleotides, the CDR3 is TGTGCCACCAGCCACCGGACGGTTAACTATGGCTACACCTTC. This codes for CATSHRTVNYGYTF.